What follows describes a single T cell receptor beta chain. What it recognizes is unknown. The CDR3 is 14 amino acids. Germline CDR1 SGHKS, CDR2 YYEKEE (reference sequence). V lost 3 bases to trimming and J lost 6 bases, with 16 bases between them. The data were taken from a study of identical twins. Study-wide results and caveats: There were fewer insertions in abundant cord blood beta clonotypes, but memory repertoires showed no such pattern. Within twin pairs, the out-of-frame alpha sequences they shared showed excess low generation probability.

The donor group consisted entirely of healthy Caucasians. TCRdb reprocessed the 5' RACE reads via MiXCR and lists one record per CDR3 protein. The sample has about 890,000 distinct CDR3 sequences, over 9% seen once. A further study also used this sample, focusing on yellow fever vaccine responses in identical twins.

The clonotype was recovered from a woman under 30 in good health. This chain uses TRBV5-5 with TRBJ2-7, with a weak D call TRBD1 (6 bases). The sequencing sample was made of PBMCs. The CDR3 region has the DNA TGTGCCAGCAGCTCCGGGACACCCGGACGCGAGCAGTACTTC. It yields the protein CASSSGTPGREQYF.